This entry lists 14 T cell receptor beta chains sequenced from one sample in a study of beta chain features in type 1 diabetes. What was sequenced were expressed TCRB transcripts, since all of the isolated RNA had been reverse transcribed. The data were produced by immunoSEQ multiplex PCR, yet TCRdb's version contains in-frame clones alone and is incomplete. The profile shows 200,000 to 250,000 clones, around 26% of them singletons. Sequencing used central memory CD4+ T cells from blood. The origin of the receptors is a man aged 25-45 years in good health.

This clone was seen only a few times. V usage is TRBV7-2 and J usage is TRBJ2-7; TRBD2 agrees at 9 bases. The CDR3 is 14 residues long. Germline assignment: CDR1 SGHTA and CDR2 FQGNSA. Trimming at V came to 2 bases and at J to 7 bases, leaving 6 bases not matched to a gene. The CDR3 protein is CASSLWREGMEQYF. The CDR3 bases are TGTGCCAGCAGCTTATGGCGGGAGGGGATGGAGCAGTACTTC.

The chain has TRBV4-2 and TRBJ2-1; 8 bases agree with TRBD2. The CDR3 is 17 residues long. Trimming removed 0 bases from V and 6 bases from J; junction bases left unmatched: 10. Germline values: CDR1 LGHNA, CDR2 YNFKEQ. The DNA of the CDR3 is TGTGCCAGCAGCCAAGATGGTGTAGGGGGACTAGTCAATGAGCAGTTCTTC. This sequence encodes CASSQDGVGGLVNEQFF.

The V and J genes are TRBV11-2 and TRBJ2-7; D possibly matches TRBD1 or TRBD2 (5 bases each). Germline V gene sequence: CDR1 SGHAT, CDR2 FQNNGV. This CDR3 is built from 14 residues. Trimming cost V 6 bases and J 5 bases, with 17 bases left between them. The CDR3 spells CASSPRFGTDEQYF. DNA for the CDR3: TGTGCCAGCAGTCCCCGATTTGGGACCGACGAGCAGTACTTC.

The J gene is TRBJ2-2, the V gene TRBV27; 14 nucleotides match TRBD2. The V segment lost 6 bases and the J segment 5 bases; nucleotides outside the gene matches: 11. This CDR3 has 18 residues. Germline V gene data show CDR1 as MNHEY and CDR2 as SMNVEV (reference sequence). CDR3 residues: CASSQSRGLAGGTGELFF. The DNA for the CDR3 is TGTGCCAGCAGCCAATCCCGAGGACTAGCGGGAGGAACCGGGGAGCTGTTTTTT.

This clone was seen a few times. This chain links TRBV7-8 with TRBJ1-4; TRBD1 is a possible D gene (6 bases). V was pared by 4 bases and J by 3 bases, with 9 bases between. Germline V gene data show CDR1 as SGHVS and CDR2 as FQNEAQ. The CDR3 totals 14 residues. The CDR3 DNA sequence: TGTGCCAGCAGCTCACAGGGAGCTAATGAAAAACTGTTTTTT. Amino acid sequence: CASSSQGANEKLFF.

In its sample, this clone was seen many times. The chain carries TRBV25-1 and TRBJ2-7; D gene ambiguous. The CDR3 is made up of 12 amino acids. The V end was cut by 3 bases, the J end by 9 bases, with 12 bases between. Germline V gene lookup returns CDR1 MGHDK and CDR2 SYGVNS. The CDR3 region has the DNA TGTGCCAGCAGTGAGGGAAAGGGTTGGCAGTACTTC. It codes for CASSEGKGWQYF.

This clone was detected ten times or more. Compared with germline, one end of the junction differs, possibly owing to a read error. The chain recombines TRBV30 with TRBJ2-7; 8 bases line up with TRBD2. This CDR3 comprises 11 residues. Germline CDR1 GTSNPN, CDR2 SVGIG (reference sequence). The CDR3 reads CAWSANRLAHF. CDR3 DNA: TGTGCCTGGAGTGCTAATCGACTAGCGCACTTC.

The sample holds a few counts of this clone. CDR3 bases: TGTGCTAGTGGTTCCGGAGAGACCCAGTACTTC. Translating it yields CASGSGETQYF. The chain couples TRBV12-5 to TRBJ2-5, with D unclear. The ends were cut back, 4 bases at V and 4 bases at J, with 4 bases in the middle. This CDR3 is 11 amino acids long. Germline V gives CDR1 LGHNT, CDR2 FRNRAP.

A few counts support this clone. The chain uses TRBV6-6 and TRBJ2-7, with TRBD2 matching over 10 bases. The CDR3 totals 15 residues. J gave up 6 bases and V 2 bases, and 7 bases lay outside the gene matches. CDR1 and CDR2 from the germline V gene are MNHNY and SVGAGI (reference sequence). CDR3 region: CASSYELGLATEQYF. The CDR3 DNA is TGTGCCAGCAGTTACGAACTGGGACTAGCGACCGAGCAGTACTTC.

This clone has more than one count but fewer than ten. The chain carries TRBV25-1 and TRBJ2-1; D remains ambiguous. Germline lookup yields CDR1 MGHDK and CDR2 SYGVNS. The CDR3 contains 13 residues. V was pared by 8 bases and J by 0 bases, with 8 bases between. The CDR3 DNA sequence: TGTGCCAGCTGGGCGGACTCCTACAATGAGCAGTTCTTC. Protein sequence: CASWADSYNEQFF. Together with reference TRBV25-1 and TRBJ2-1, the CDR3 gives the full variable domain: EADIYQTPRYLVIGTGKKITLECSQTMGHDKMYWYQQDPGMELHLIHYSYGVNSTEKGDLSSESTVSRIRTEHFPLTLESARPSHTSQYLCASWADSYNEQFFGPGTRLTVL.

V is TRBV6-5 and J is TRBJ2-3; the D gene is possibly TRBD2 (5 bases). Per germline, CDR1 MNHEY and CDR2 SVGAGI. There are 13 residues in the CDR3. V shed 11 bases and J shed 3 bases, with 15 bases lying between them. The CDR3 DNA follows: TGTGCCGATCAGATCGGGGTAACAGATACGCAGTATTTT. Amino acid sequence: CADQIGVTDTQYF.

This clone was recorded a few times. The rearrangement joins TRBV4-2 to TRBJ2-7; no firm D call. The germline V gene encodes CDR1 LGHNA and CDR2 YNFKEQ. V dropped 0 bases and J dropped 0 bases, with 9 bases sitting between them. CDR3 length: 15 amino acids. Here the CDR3 DNA reads TGTGCCAGCAGCCAAGATGGTTCTAGCTCCTACGAGCAGTACTTC. Protein: CASSQDGSSSYEQYF.

The chain has TRBV5-6 and TRBJ2-3; TRBD2 agrees at 7 bases. This CDR3 spans 16 amino acids. Trimming removed 1 base from V and 3 bases from J; junction bases left unmatched: 8. Germline V lookup: CDR1 SGHDT, CDR2 YYEEEE. The CDR3 sequence is CASSLSGGRITDTQYF. The CDR3 coding sequence is TGTGCCAGCAGCTTGTCCGGCGGGAGAATAACAGATACGCAGTATTTT.

On this clone: A far larger clone lies a single base away; this is likely a read error. The chain couples TRBV29-1 to TRBJ2-5; D is tentatively TRBD1 or TRBD2 (5 bases each). With 6 bases removed from V and 2 bases from J, the gap between germline ends came to 19 bases. CDR1 and CDR2 (germline): SQVTM, ANQGSEA. There are 15 residues in the CDR3. CDR3 sequence: CSVLGRTFNQETQYF. DNA of the CDR3: TGCAGCGTCCTGGGACGGACTTTTAATCAAGAGACCCAGTACTTC.